This section outlines one T cell receptor beta chain sequence together with its context. Germline lookup yields CDR1 SGHTA and CDR2 FQGNSA. The CDR3 has 15 amino acids. J lost 9 bases, V lost 2 bases, and 6 bases had no gene match. In the study's own analysis: Reference gene primer amplification in the assay estimated nucleated cell counts. Measured with immunoSEQ multiplex PCR; TCRdb has only the in-frame clones, and not every one. The DNA gave D and trimming, while V, J and clone size come from that table. The repertoire has roughly 190,000 clones, approximately 86% of them found once; the top ten carry around 5.5%. This record comes from a study of blood T cell repertoires in COVID-19. Study background: Whether acute or convalescent, the COVID-19 samples came from the United States, Italy and Spain.

Participants were placed into cohorts based on the clinical history they reported. The TCR was taken from an older woman with acute COVID-19. The J gene is TRBJ2-1, the V gene TRBV7-2, with 11 bases that match TRBD2. The sequenced sample consisted of PBMCs or T cells enriched from blood (not recorded which). In DNA, the CDR3 is TGTGCCAGCAGCTTAACTAGCGGGAGTTCCCTTGAGCAGTTCTTC. It yields the protein CASSLTSGSSLEQFF.